This T cell receptor (beta chain) was sequenced during a study of T cell responses to AZD1222 COVID-19 vaccine. This CDR3 is 15 amino acids long. Losses at the gene ends were 8 bases for V and 5 bases for J; bases not matched to a gene: 12. In germline, CDR1 is MDHEN, CDR2 SYDVKM. The protocol was immunoSEQ multiplex PCR, while the TCRdb copy is restricted to in-frame clones and leaves out a portion. Of 160,000 or so clones in the sample, roughly nine tenths are singletons; the top ten hold approximately 7.2%. The material was peripheral blood, obtained after recovery from COVID-19. The rearrangement uses TRBV28 and TRBJ1-2, with 9 bases fitting TRBD1. The clonotype comes from an adult who had recovered from COVID-19. CDR3 nucleotides: TGTGCCAGCCTTAGGACAGGGGTGGCTTGGTATGGCTACACCTTC. The encoded protein is CASLRTGVAWYGYTF.